These T cell receptor beta chains were read from a single sample in a study of post-analysis software for immune sequencing data. TCRdb independently ran MiXCR on the PCR reads; one entry per CDR3 protein. The sample shows about 760,000 distinct CDR3 sequences, 30% of them seen only once. Sequencing was performed on blood. These receptors originate from a girl aged 5 to 17 with multiple sclerosis. The conserved cysteine and the conserved F or W are not part of the CDR3 here. The D gene is left open where the match is weak.

>TRBV15|NA
ATSRPPPATQY
>TRBV20-1|NA
SARPGGGTEAF
>TRBV5-1|TRBD1
ASSSTGLGDGYT
>TRBV7-2|NA
ASSPIGVAQY
>TRBV20-1|NA
SAREGARGEQY
>TRBV12-5|TRBD2
ASGLGLAGGPPGGNEQF
>TRBV4-3|NA
ASSQEAARGNQPQH
>TRBV7-8|TRBD1
ASSHRTGANQPQH
>TRBV7-9|NA
ASSLGRQGRPYNEQF
>TRBV27|TRBD2
ATAAGTSGLNEQF
>TRBV2|NA
ASTLVTVAGYT
>TRBV24-1|NA
ATTEAF
>TRBV3-1|NA
ASSRGDGSIYEQY
>TRBV28|NA
ASSLPGLHYEQY
>TRBV7-2|TRBD2
ASSLLWGGEYEQY
>TRBV20-1|TRBD1
SARDRDRVYGYT
>TRBV7-9|NA
ASTEGTPSSSYNSPLH
>TRBV5-1|NA
ASSWAVRETQY
>TRBV7-8|NA
ASSLALWDEQF
>TRBV3-1|NA
ASQARGRRETQY
>TRBV29-1|TRBD2
SVEGLAGSAEQY
>TRBV4-2|NA
ASSQDKGGGSFGNQPQH
>TRBV7-2|NA
ASSSRTIGDEQY
>TRBV6-2/TRBV6-3|TRBD2
ASTGTSATLEQY
>TRBV7-6|TRBD1
ASSPRTGRNTIY